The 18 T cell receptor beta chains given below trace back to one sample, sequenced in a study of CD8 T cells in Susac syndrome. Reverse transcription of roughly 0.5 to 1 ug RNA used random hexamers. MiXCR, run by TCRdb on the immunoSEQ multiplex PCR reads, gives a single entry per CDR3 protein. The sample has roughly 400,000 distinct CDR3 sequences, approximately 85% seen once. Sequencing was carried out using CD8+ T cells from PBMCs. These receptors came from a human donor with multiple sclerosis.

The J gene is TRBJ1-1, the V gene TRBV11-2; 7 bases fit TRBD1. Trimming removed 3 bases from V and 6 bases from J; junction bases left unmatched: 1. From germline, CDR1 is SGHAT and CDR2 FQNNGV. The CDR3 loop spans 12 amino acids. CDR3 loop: CASSFGTAEAFF. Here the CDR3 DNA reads TGTGCCAGCAGCTTCGGGACAGCTGAAGCTTTCTTT.

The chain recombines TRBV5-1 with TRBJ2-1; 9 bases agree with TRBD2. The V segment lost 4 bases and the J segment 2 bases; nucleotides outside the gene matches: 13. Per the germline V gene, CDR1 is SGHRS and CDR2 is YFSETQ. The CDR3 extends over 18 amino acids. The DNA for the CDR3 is TGCGCCAGCAGCCAACTCGACCTGGCGGGAGGGGCCTACAATGAGCAGTTCTTC. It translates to CASSQLDLAGGAYNEQFF.

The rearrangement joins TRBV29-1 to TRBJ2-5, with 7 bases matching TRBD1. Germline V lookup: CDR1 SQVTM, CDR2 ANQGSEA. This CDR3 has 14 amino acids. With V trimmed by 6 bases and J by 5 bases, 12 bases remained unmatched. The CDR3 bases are TGCAGCGTCCTAGGGGGCCCCACTGGGGAGACCCAGTACTTC. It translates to CSVLGGPTGETQYF.

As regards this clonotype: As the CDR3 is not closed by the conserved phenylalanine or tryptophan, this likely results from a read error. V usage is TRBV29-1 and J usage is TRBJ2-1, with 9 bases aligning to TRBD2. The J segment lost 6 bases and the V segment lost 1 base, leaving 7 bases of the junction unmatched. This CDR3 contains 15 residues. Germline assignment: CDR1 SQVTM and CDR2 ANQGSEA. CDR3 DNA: TGCAGCGTTGAAGGTGGGCTAGCGGGATTCAATGAGCAGTTCCTC. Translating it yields CSVEGGLAGFNEQFL.

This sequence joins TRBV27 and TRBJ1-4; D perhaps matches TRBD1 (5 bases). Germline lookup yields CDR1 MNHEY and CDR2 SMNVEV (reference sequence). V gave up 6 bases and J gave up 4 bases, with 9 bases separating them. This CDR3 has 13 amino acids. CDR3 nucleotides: TGTGCCAGCAGGCCAGGGATTAATGAAAAACTGTTTTTT. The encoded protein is CASRPGINEKLFF.

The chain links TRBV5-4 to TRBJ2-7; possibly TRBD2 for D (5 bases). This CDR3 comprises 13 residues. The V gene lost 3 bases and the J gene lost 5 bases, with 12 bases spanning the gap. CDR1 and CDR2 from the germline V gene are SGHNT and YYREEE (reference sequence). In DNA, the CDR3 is TGTGCCAGCAGCTCCGGACCCGGGGACGAGCAGTACTTC. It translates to CASSSGPGDEQYF.

The CDR3 sequence: CSARYEAGGNVWPYNEQFF. In DNA, the CDR3 is TGCAGTGCTAGATATGAGGCAGGGGGCAACGTATGGCCCTACAATGAGCAGTTCTTC. The chain uses TRBV20-1 and TRBJ2-1, with 8 bases identical to TRBD1. Germline V gene lookup returns CDR1 DFQATT and CDR2 SNEGSKA (reference sequence). The CDR3 length is 19 residues. With V trimmed by 2 bases and J by 2 bases, 17 bases remained unmatched.

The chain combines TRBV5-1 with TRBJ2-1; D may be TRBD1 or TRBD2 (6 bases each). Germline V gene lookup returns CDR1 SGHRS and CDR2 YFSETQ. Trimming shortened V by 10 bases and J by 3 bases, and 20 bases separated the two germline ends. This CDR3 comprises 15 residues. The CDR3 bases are TGCGCCCCCGTCGGGGGACAACGTAACTACAATGAGCAGTTCTTC. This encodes CAPVGGQRNYNEQFF.

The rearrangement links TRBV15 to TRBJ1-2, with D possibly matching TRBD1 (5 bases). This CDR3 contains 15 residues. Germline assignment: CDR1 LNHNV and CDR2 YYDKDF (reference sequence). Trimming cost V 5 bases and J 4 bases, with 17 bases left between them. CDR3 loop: CATSPRRDLSYGYTF. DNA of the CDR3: TGTGCCACCAGCCCACGAAGGGACTTGTCCTATGGCTACACCTTC.

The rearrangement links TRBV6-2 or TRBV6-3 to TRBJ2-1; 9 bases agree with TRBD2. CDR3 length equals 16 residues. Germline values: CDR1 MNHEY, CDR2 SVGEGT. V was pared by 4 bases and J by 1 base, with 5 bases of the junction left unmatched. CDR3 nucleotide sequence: TGTGCCAGCAGTTTCCAGCGGGAGGTTTCCTACAATGAGCAGTTCTTC. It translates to CASSFQREVSYNEQFF.

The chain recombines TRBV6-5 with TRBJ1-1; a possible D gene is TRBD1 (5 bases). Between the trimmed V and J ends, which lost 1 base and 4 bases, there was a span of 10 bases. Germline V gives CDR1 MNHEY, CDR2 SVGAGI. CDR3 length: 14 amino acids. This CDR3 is CASSYFGDGTEAFF. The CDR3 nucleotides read TGTGCCAGCAGTTACTTCGGGGACGGCACTGAAGCTTTCTTT.

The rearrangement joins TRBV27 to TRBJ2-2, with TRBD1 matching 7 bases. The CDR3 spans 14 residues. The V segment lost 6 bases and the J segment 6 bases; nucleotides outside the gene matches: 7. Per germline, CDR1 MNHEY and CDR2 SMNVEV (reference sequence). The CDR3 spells CASRTGLYAGELFF. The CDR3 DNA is TGTGCCAGCAGGACAGGGCTTTACGCCGGGGAGCTGTTTTTT.

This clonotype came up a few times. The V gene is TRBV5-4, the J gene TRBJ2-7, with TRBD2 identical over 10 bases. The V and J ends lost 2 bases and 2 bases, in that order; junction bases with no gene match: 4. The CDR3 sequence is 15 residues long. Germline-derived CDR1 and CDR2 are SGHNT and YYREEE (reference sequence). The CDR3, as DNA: TGTGCCAGCAGCTTTGCTAGCGGGGGAACCTACGAGCAGTACTTC. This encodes CASSFASGGTYEQYF. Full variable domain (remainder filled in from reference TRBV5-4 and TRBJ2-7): ETGVTQSPTHLIKTRGQQVTLRCSSQSGHNTVSWYQQALGQGPQFIFQYYREEENGRGNFPPRFSGLQFPNYSSELNVNALELDDSALYLCASSFASGGTYEQYFGPGTRLTVT.

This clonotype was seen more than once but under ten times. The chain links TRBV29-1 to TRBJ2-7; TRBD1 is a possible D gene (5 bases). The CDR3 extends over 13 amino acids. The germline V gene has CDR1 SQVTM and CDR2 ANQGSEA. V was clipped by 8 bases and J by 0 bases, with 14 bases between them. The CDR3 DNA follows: TGCAGCATCACAGCCAGGGCCTCCTACGAGCAGTACTTC. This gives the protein CSITARASYEQYF.

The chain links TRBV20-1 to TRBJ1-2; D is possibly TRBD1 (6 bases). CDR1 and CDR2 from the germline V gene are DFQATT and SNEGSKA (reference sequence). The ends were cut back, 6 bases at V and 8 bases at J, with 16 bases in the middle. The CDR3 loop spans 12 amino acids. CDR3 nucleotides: TGCAGTGCAAACAACAGGGAAGGAGGCTACACCTTC. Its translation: CSANNREGGYTF.

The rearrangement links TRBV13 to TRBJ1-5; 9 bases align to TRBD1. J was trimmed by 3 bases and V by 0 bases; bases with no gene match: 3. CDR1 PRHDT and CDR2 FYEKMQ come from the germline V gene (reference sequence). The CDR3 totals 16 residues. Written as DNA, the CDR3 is TGTGCCAGCAGCTTAGGTGGGACAGGGAACAATCAGCCCCAGCATTTT. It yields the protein CASSLGGTGNNQPQHF.

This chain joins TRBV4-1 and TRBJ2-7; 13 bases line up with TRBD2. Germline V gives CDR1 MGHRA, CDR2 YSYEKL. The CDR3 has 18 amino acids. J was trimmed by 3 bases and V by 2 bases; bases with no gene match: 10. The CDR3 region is CASSQPTSGRPSYYEQYF. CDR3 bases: TGCGCCAGCAGCCAACCGACTAGCGGGAGGCCCTCATACTACGAGCAGTACTTC.

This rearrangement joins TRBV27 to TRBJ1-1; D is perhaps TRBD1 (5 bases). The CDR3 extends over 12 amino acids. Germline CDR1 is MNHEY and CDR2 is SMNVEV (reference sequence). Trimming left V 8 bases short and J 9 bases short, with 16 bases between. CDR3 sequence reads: CASSLAQGQAFF. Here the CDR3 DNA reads TGTGCCAGCTCCTTAGCCCAGGGTCAAGCTTTCTTT.